This is a list of T cell receptor beta chains from one sample in a study of OX40 agonist ivuxolimab in advanced cancers. Libraries were prepared by immunoSEQ multiplex PCR; TCRdb keeps only in-frame clonotypes and omits some of them. The data hold about 100,000 clones, with 75% to 95% observed a single time. This specimen was CD4+ or CD8+ T cells sorted from blood, taken in a trial of the OX40 agonist ivuxolimab. All receptors come from an adult with an advanced solid tumor such as melanoma, head and neck, liver or kidney cancer. The CDR3 runs from the conserved cysteine through the conserved F or W. The order of the fields is clone size, V gene, D gene, J gene, CDR3 protein, CDR3 DNA. The D gene is left open where the match is weak. Where a row states a size, it is once, few, many or the class of an expanded clone; other rows omit it.

clone_size: -
v_call: TRBV11-3
d_call: -
j_call: TRBJ1-2
cdr3_aa: CASSPQAADYGYTF
cdr3_nt: TGTGCCAGCAGCCCCCAGGCGGCCGACTATGGCTACACCTTC

clone_size: -
v_call: TRBV18
d_call: -
j_call: TRBJ1-1
cdr3_aa: CASSPPAGQLNTEAFF
cdr3_nt: TGTGCCAGCTCACCACCCGCGGGACAACTGAACACTGAAGCTTTCTTT

clone_size: -
v_call: TRBV5-1
d_call: -
j_call: TRBJ1-3
cdr3_aa: CASSLDSSGNTIYF
cdr3_nt: TGCGCCAGCAGCTTGGATAGCTCTGGAAACACCATATATTTT

clone_size: -
v_call: TRBV5-6
d_call: TRBD1
j_call: TRBJ2-7
cdr3_aa: CASSLEDRGGTYEQYF
cdr3_nt: TGTGCCAGCAGCTTGGAGGACAGGGGGGGAACCTACGAGCAGTACTTC

clone_size: -
v_call: TRBV25-1
d_call: -
j_call: TRBJ2-1
cdr3_aa: CASNYGSYNEQFF
cdr3_nt: TGTGCCAGCAATTACGGATCCTACAATGAGCAGTTCTTC

clone_size: few
v_call: TRBV4-1
d_call: -
j_call: TRBJ2-7
cdr3_aa: CASSQGVVLDEQYF
cdr3_nt: TGCGCCAGCAGCCAAGGAGTCGTTTTAGACGAGCAGTACTTC

clone_size: -
v_call: TRBV6-6
d_call: -
j_call: TRBJ2-3
cdr3_aa: CASGGIGDTQYF
cdr3_nt: TGTGCCAGCGGAGGGATCGGAGATACGCAGTATTTT

clone_size: -
v_call: TRBV4-3
d_call: TRBD2
j_call: TRBJ2-1
cdr3_aa: CASSQVYTSGGEQFF
cdr3_nt: TGCGCCAGCAGCCAGGTCTATACTAGCGGGGGTGAGCAGTTCTTC

clone_size: -
v_call: TRBV9
d_call: TRBD2
j_call: TRBJ2-2
cdr3_aa: CASSVGLAGAGGELFF
cdr3_nt: TGTGCCAGCAGCGTGGGACTAGCGGGAGCAGGAGGGGAGCTGTTTTTT

clone_size: -
v_call: TRBV28
d_call: -
j_call: TRBJ1-1
cdr3_aa: CASSALGGGTEAFF
cdr3_nt: TGTGCCAGCAGTGCCCTCGGGGGGGGCACTGAAGCTTTCTTT

clone_size: -
v_call: TRBV9
d_call: -
j_call: TRBJ1-1
cdr3_aa: CASSAFGQPNTEAFF
cdr3_nt: TGTGCCAGCAGCGCCTTCGGACAGCCGAACACTGAAGCTTTCTTT

clone_size: -
v_call: TRBV7-9
d_call: -
j_call: TRBJ1-5
cdr3_aa: CASSLTGVQPQHF
cdr3_nt: TGTGCCAGCAGCCTCACAGGTGTTCAGCCCCAGCATTTT

clone_size: -
v_call: TRBV15
d_call: TRBD1
j_call: TRBJ2-7
cdr3_aa: CATSRNRGPYEQYF
cdr3_nt: TGTGCCACCAGCCGAAACAGGGGGCCCTACGAGCAGTACTTC

clone_size: -
v_call: TRBV5-4
d_call: TRBD2
j_call: TRBJ2-1
cdr3_aa: CASSLMSGASSYNEQFF
cdr3_nt: TGTGCCAGCAGCTTGATGAGCGGGGCCAGCTCCTACAATGAGCAGTTCTTC

clone_size: once
v_call: TRBV6-5
d_call: -
j_call: TRBJ2-1
cdr3_aa: CASGPYNEQFF
cdr3_nt: TGTGCCAGCGGGCCCTACAATGAGCAGTTCTTC

clone_size: once
v_call: TRBV15
d_call: -
j_call: TRBJ2-5
cdr3_aa: CATSRDLGEWETQYF
cdr3_nt: TGTGCCACCAGCAGAGATTTGGGGGAGTGGGAGACCCAGTACTTC

clone_size: -
v_call: TRBV7-9
d_call: TRBD2
j_call: TRBJ2-3
cdr3_aa: CASTLGTSVTDTQYF
cdr3_nt: TGTGCCAGCACCCTTGGGACTAGCGTAACAGATACGCAGTATTTT

clone_size: -
v_call: TRBV7-2
d_call: -
j_call: TRBJ2-3
cdr3_aa: CASSPQGRTDTQYF
cdr3_nt: TGTGCCAGCAGCCCGCAGGGTCGGACAGATACGCAGTATTTT

clone_size: -
v_call: TRBV5-1
d_call: TRBD2
j_call: TRBJ2-5
cdr3_aa: CASSLGSSGSGETQYF
cdr3_nt: TGCGCCAGCAGCCTGGGGTCTAGCGGGAGCGGTGAGACCCAGTACTTC

clone_size: -
v_call: TRBV18
d_call: -
j_call: TRBJ1-4
cdr3_aa: CASSPQSGPNEKLFF
cdr3_nt: TGTGCCAGCTCACCACAGTCAGGGCCTAATGAAAAACTGTTTTTT

clone_size: -
v_call: TRBV27
d_call: TRBD1
j_call: TRBJ2-2
cdr3_aa: CASSLSPGTGIGELFF
cdr3_nt: TGTGCCAGCAGTTTATCCCCCGGGACAGGGATCGGGGAGCTGTTTTTT

clone_size: -
v_call: TRBV5-1
d_call: -
j_call: TRBJ2-6
cdr3_aa: CASSLSRSGANVLTF
cdr3_nt: TGCGCCAGCAGCCTTTCCCGATCTGGGGCCAACGTCCTGACTTTC

clone_size: -
v_call: TRBV15
d_call: -
j_call: TRBJ2-2
cdr3_aa: CATSRDLLLAGELFF
cdr3_nt: TGTGCCACCAGCAGAGATCTCCTGCTAGCCGGGGAGCTGTTTTTT

clone_size: -
v_call: TRBV30
d_call: TRBD1
j_call: TRBJ1-2
cdr3_aa: CAWKLPGQGIGYTF
cdr3_nt: TGTGCCTGGAAGTTACCGGGACAGGGAATCGGCTACACCTTC

clone_size: -
v_call: TRBV11-2
d_call: -
j_call: TRBJ2-1
cdr3_aa: CASSLEILANNEQFF
cdr3_nt: TGTGCCAGCAGCCTGGAAATCCTAGCAAACAATGAGCAGTTCTTC

clone_size: once
v_call: TRBV5-6
d_call: -
j_call: TRBJ2-7
cdr3_aa: CASSSPRQIKRYEQYF
cdr3_nt: TGTGCCAGCAGCTCACCCCGACAGATAAAGAGGTACGAGCAGTACTTC

clone_size: -
v_call: TRBV5-1
d_call: -
j_call: TRBJ1-1
cdr3_aa: CASSSSPRRKDLINTEAFF
cdr3_nt: TGCGCCAGCAGCTCATCGCCACGGAGGAAAGACTTAATTAACACTGAAGCTTTCTTT

clone_size: -
v_call: TRBV19
d_call: -
j_call: TRBJ2-5
cdr3_aa: CASSINQGSGQETQYF
cdr3_nt: TGTGCCAGTAGTATAAATCAGGGAAGCGGACAAGAGACCCAGTACTTC

clone_size: once
v_call: TRBV2
d_call: -
j_call: TRBJ1-2
cdr3_aa: CASSPEGLGYTF
cdr3_nt: TGTGCCAGCAGTCCCGAGGGGCTTGGCTACACCTTC

clone_size: -
v_call: TRBV7-3
d_call: TRBD2
j_call: TRBJ2-1
cdr3_aa: CASSPGLAGGPEQFF
cdr3_nt: TGTGCCAGCAGCCCGGGACTAGCGGGAGGGCCTGAGCAGTTCTTC

clone_size: -
v_call: TRBV23-1
d_call: -
j_call: TRBJ1-2
cdr3_aa: CASTSQGREIYGYTF
cdr3_nt: TGCGCCAGCACGAGTCAGGGCAGGGAGATCTATGGCTACACCTTC

clone_size: few
v_call: TRBV7-9
d_call: -
j_call: TRBJ2-5
cdr3_aa: CASSLWSETQYF
cdr3_nt: TGTGCCAGCAGCCTTTGGAGTGAGACCCAGTACTTC

clone_size: once
v_call: TRBV11-2
d_call: -
j_call: TRBJ2-1
cdr3_aa: CASSPRVGVYNEQFF
cdr3_nt: TGTGCCAGCAGTCCAAGAGTGGGAGTTTACAATGAGCAGTTCTTC

clone_size: -
v_call: TRBV6-6
d_call: -
j_call: TRBJ2-4
cdr3_aa: CASSYPGQGTQNIQYF
cdr3_nt: TGTGCCAGCAGTTACCCGGGTCAGGGGACCCAAAACATTCAGTACTTC

clone_size: -
v_call: TRBV7-9
d_call: -
j_call: TRBJ2-3
cdr3_aa: CASSPRGASTDTQYF
cdr3_nt: TGTGCCAGCAGCCCCCGTGGAGCGAGCACAGATACGCAGTATTTT

clone_size: -
v_call: TRBV25-1
d_call: TRBD1
j_call: TRBJ2-5
cdr3_aa: CASSESHRTGGSETQYF
cdr3_nt: TGTGCCAGCAGTGAATCTCACCGCACAGGGGGCTCAGAGACCCAGTACTTC

clone_size: -
v_call: TRBV29-1
d_call: -
j_call: TRBJ1-1
cdr3_aa: CSALTSLGYTEAFF
cdr3_nt: TGCAGCGCACTCACGTCACTCGGGTACACTGAAGCTTTCTTT

clone_size: -
v_call: TRBV7-6
d_call: -
j_call: TRBJ2-5
cdr3_aa: CASSRQETQYF
cdr3_nt: TGTGCCAGCAGCCGGCAAGAGACCCAGTACTTC

clone_size: once
v_call: TRBV28
d_call: -
j_call: TRBJ2-1
cdr3_aa: CASSLVRKKGNEQFF
cdr3_nt: TGTGCCAGCAGTTTAGTCAGGAAGAAGGGCAATGAGCAGTTCTTC

clone_size: -
v_call: TRBV28
d_call: -
j_call: TRBJ1-3
cdr3_aa: CASSLWGTNSGNTIYF
cdr3_nt: TGTGCCAGCAGTTTATGGGGGACAAACTCTGGAAACACCATATATTTT

clone_size: -
v_call: TRBV27
d_call: -
j_call: TRBJ2-1
cdr3_aa: CASSLRATGQRNEQFF
cdr3_nt: TGTGCCAGCAGTTTACGTGCGACAGGCCAGCGGAATGAGCAGTTCTTC

clone_size: -
v_call: TRBV20-1
d_call: -
j_call: TRBJ2-7
cdr3_aa: CSAGSYEQYF
cdr3_nt: TGCAGTGCGGGGTCCTACGAGCAGTACTTC

clone_size: -
v_call: TRBV18
d_call: -
j_call: TRBJ2-7
cdr3_aa: CASSPQAATPWEQYF
cdr3_nt: TGTGCCAGCTCACCCCAGGCGGCCACCCCCTGGGAGCAGTACTTC

clone_size: -
v_call: TRBV4-2
d_call: TRBD2
j_call: TRBJ2-3
cdr3_aa: CASSQGLALEDTQYF
cdr3_nt: TGTGCCAGCAGCCAAGGACTAGCTCTTGAAGATACGCAGTATTTT

clone_size: -
v_call: TRBV4-3
d_call: -
j_call: TRBJ2-1
cdr3_aa: CASSQSLVVYNEQFF
cdr3_nt: TGCGCCAGCAGCCAATCTTTGGTAGTCTACAATGAGCAGTTCTTC

clone_size: -
v_call: TRBV5-1
d_call: TRBD2
j_call: TRBJ2-3
cdr3_aa: CASSLLAATDTQYF
cdr3_nt: TGCGCCAGCAGCTTGCTAGCGGCCACAGATACGCAGTATTTT

clone_size: -
v_call: TRBV2
d_call: -
j_call: TRBJ2-1
cdr3_aa: CASSQLPQFF
cdr3_nt: TGTGCCAGCTCCCAGCTCCCTCAGTTCTTC

clone_size: once
v_call: TRBV6-5
d_call: -
j_call: TRBJ2-7
cdr3_aa: CASSRLGGGDEQYF
cdr3_nt: TGTGCCAGCAGTCGATTAGGGGGTGGGGACGAGCAGTACTTC

clone_size: once
v_call: TRBV6-5
d_call: TRBD2
j_call: TRBJ2-5
cdr3_aa: CASRIAGGETQYF
cdr3_nt: TGTGCCAGCAGAATAGCGGGAGGTGAGACCCAGTACTTC

clone_size: -
v_call: TRBV28
d_call: TRBD2
j_call: TRBJ2-7
cdr3_aa: CASRAGLAGSYEQYF
cdr3_nt: TGTGCCAGCAGGGCGGGACTAGCGGGATCCTACGAGCAGTACTTC